What follows are 32 T cell receptor beta chains derived from one specimen sequenced in a study of blood T cell repertoires in COVID-19. Libraries were prepared by immunoSEQ multiplex PCR; TCRdb keeps only in-frame clonotypes and omits some of them. The sample contains around 100,000 clones, about 80% of which appear only once. Sequencing was done on a sample of peripheral blood. The receptors shown here come from a woman at least 80 years old with active or convalescent COVID-19.

This rearrangement joins TRBV28 to TRBJ1-2, with TRBD1 identical over 8 bases. Germline V lookup: CDR1 MDHEN, CDR2 SYDVKM. Germline trimming cut 5 bases from V and 4 bases from J; bases unmatched to any gene: 3. CDR3 size: 13 residues. In nucleotides, the CDR3 is TGTGCCAGCAGTCCTGACAGGGGCTATGGCTACACCTTC. Translated, it gives CASSPDRGYGYTF.

The V and J genes are TRBV20-1 and TRBJ2-5, with 11 nucleotides matching TRBD2. The V and J ends lost 3 bases and 5 bases, in that order; junction bases with no gene match: 2. The CDR3 has 13 amino acids. The germline CDR1 and CDR2 sequences are DFQATT and SNEGSKA (reference sequence). The CDR3 bases are TGCAGTGCTAGTCGACTAGCGGGGGAGACCCAGTACTTC. Protein sequence: CSASRLAGETQYF.

This clone was seen once. V gene TRBV27 combines with J gene TRBJ2-7; maybe TRBD1 (5 bases). The CDR3 covers 13 residues. Germline V gene data show CDR1 as MNHEY and CDR2 as SMNVEV (reference sequence). V was pared by 6 bases and J by 6 bases, with 15 bases between. The CDR3 DNA reads TGTGCCAGCAGATTCAGGGTTCAGGGCGAGCAGTACTTC. This encodes CASRFRVQGEQYF.

This chain joins TRBV5-1 and TRBJ1-4, with D hard to call. V lost 4 bases and J lost 7, with 14 bases in between. Germline CDR1 SGHRS, CDR2 YFSETQ. The CDR3 spans 14 residues. The CDR3, as DNA: TGCGCCAGCAGCGTGGCTCGCCGGGGTGAAAAACTGTTTTTT. Its translation is CASSVARRGEKLFF.

This clone has just a few counts. The chain joins TRBV7-2 to TRBJ2-2, with 8 bases aligning to TRBD2. Germline V gives CDR1 SGHTA, CDR2 FQGNSA. This CDR3 has 14 amino acids. V gave up 3 bases and J gave up 9 bases; unmatched junction bases: 6. CDR3 amino acids: CASSFGLASRELFF. The CDR3 nucleotides read TGTGCCAGCAGCTTCGGACTAGCTAGCCGGGAGCTGTTTTTT.

The chain recombines TRBV6-5 with TRBJ2-3; TRBD2 matches 9 bases. Germline CDR1 reads MNHEY; CDR2 reads SVGAGI. V lost 6 bases and J lost 4; bases outside the gene matches: 5. This CDR3 spans 14 amino acids. The chain's CDR3 is CASSSLAGSDTQYF. The CDR3 DNA reads as TGTGCCAGCAGCTCCCTAGCGGGGTCAGATACGCAGTATTTT.

This sequence joins TRBV29-1 and TRBJ1-4, with a possible D match to TRBD1 (6 bases). CDR1 and CDR2 from the germline V gene are SQVTM and ANQGSEA. Trimming shortened V by 3 bases and J by 7 bases, and 9 bases separated the two germline ends. This CDR3 region has 12 residues. CDR3 DNA: TGCAGCGTTGACACCAGGGGTGAAAAACTGTTTTTT. Protein sequence: CSVDTRGEKLFF.

The chain couples TRBV18 to TRBJ2-7, with 9 bases that match TRBD1. J lost 5 bases, V lost 3 bases, and 8 bases had no gene match. The CDR3 runs 15 residues. Germline V gives CDR1 KGHSH, CDR2 LQKENI. CDR3 protein: CASSPGDRVTNEQYF. The DNA for the CDR3 is TGTGCCAGCTCACCGGGGGACAGGGTTACAAACGAGCAGTACTTC.

This clone was seen once. The gene calls are TRBV2 and TRBJ2-2; D may be TRBD1 (6 bases). The V gene's germline CDR1 is SNHLY and CDR2 FYNNEI. The CDR3 runs to 17 residues. The V end lost 8 bases, the J end lost 2 bases, and 21 bases lay between the germline ends. This CDR3 reads CASSAARGTPNTGELFF. For the CDR3, the DNA is TGTGCCAGCTCTGCGGCACGAGGGACACCTAACACCGGGGAGCTGTTTTTT.

V is TRBV7-6 and J is TRBJ1-2; 8 bases fit TRBD1. This CDR3 contains 16 residues. The germline V gene has CDR1 SGHVS and CDR2 FNYEAQ. Trimming took 5 bases from V and 4 from J; bases not matched to a gene: 12. The CDR3: CASSPNSGGTGYGYTF. CDR3 DNA: TGTGCCAGCAGCCCTAACTCAGGGGGCACTGGCTATGGCTACACCTTC.

This clone rates as medium-sized. The rearrangement joins TRBV29-1 to TRBJ2-7, with 8 bases lining up with TRBD1. Trimming took 4 bases from V and 3 from J; bases not matched to a gene: 8. This CDR3 is 14 amino acids long. Per the germline V gene, CDR1 is SQVTM and CDR2 is ANQGSEA. This chain's CDR3 is CSVAGQGRLYEQYF. The DNA of the CDR3 is TGCAGCGTTGCCGGACAGGGCCGGCTCTACGAGCAGTACTTC.

The sample holds one count of this clone. The chain couples TRBV2 to TRBJ2-1, with D possibly TRBD2 on 5 matching bases. The V and J ends lost 2 bases and 9 bases respectively, with 11 bases between them. The CDR3 is made up of 13 amino acids. Per the germline V gene, CDR1 is SNHLY and CDR2 is FYNNEI. The CDR3 DNA sequence: TGTGCCAGCAGTGAATACGCGGCGGGTGAGCAGTTCTTC. Translated: CASSEYAAGEQFF. Looking up the rest from reference TRBV2 and TRBJ2-1 gives the full variable domain: EPEVTQTPSHQVTQMGQEVILRCVPISNHLYFYWYRQILGQKVEFLVSFYNNEISEKSEIFDDQFSVERPDGSNFTLKIRSTKLEDSAMYFCASSEYAAGEQFFGPGTRLTVL.

This chain joins TRBV15 and TRBJ2-7; D call uncertain. This CDR3 is built from 15 residues. The germline CDR1 and CDR2 sequences are LNHNV and YYDKDF (reference sequence). V shed 0 bases and J shed 3 bases, with 12 bases lying between them. CDR3 sequence: CATSRDPGVIYEQYF. In DNA, the CDR3 is TGTGCCACCAGCAGAGATCCAGGCGTCATCTACGAGCAGTACTTC.

This chain uses TRBV3-1 (or the pseudogene TRBV3-2) with TRBJ1-4, with TRBD1 matching 9 bases. Germline CDR1 LGHDT, CDR2 YNNKEL (reference sequence). The CDR3 contains 17 residues. The V segment lost 1 base and the J segment 5 bases; nucleotides outside the gene matches: 8. The CDR3 loop is CASSQVTSGTGNEKLFF. The CDR3 coding sequence is TGTGCCAGCAGCCAAGTAACAAGCGGGACAGGGAATGAAAAACTGTTTTTT.

The chain couples TRBV4-3 to TRBJ1-1; D may be TRBD1 (6 bases). Germline V gene lookup returns CDR1 LGHNA and CDR2 YSLEER. V gave up 0 bases and J gave up 4 bases, with 15 bases separating them. The CDR3 has 16 amino acids. In DNA, the CDR3 is TGCGCCAGCAGCCAAGACCTTAGGGGGTGGGGCACTGAAGCTTTCTTT. It yields the protein CASSQDLRGWGTEAFF.

The rearrangement joins TRBV15 to TRBJ2-3; TRBD2 matches at 7 bases. CDR1 and CDR2 (germline): LNHNV, YYDKDF (reference sequence). The CDR3 loop spans 16 amino acids. V dropped 0 bases and J dropped 7; count of bases not matched to a gene: 10. CDR3 residues: CATSRDEGGGVNTQYF. The CDR3 coding sequence is TGTGCCACCAGCAGAGATGAGGGCGGGGGAGTGAATACGCAGTATTTT. Full variable domain (remainder filled in from reference TRBV15 and TRBJ2-3): DAMVIQNPRYQVTQFGKPVTLSCSQTLNHNVMYWYQQKSSQAPKLLFHYYDKDFNNEADTPDNFQSRRPNTSFCFLDIRSPGLGDTAMYLCATSRDEGGGVNTQYFGPGTRLTVL.

The rearrangement uses TRBV9 and TRBJ1-1; D is unresolved. The CDR3 totals 15 residues. The V end lost 3 bases, the J end lost 11 bases, and 23 bases lay between the germline ends. CDR1 SGDLS and CDR2 YYNGEE come from the germline V gene. The CDR3 region is CASSGSYRGDYRAFF. In nucleotides, the CDR3 is TGTGCCAGCAGCGGATCGTATCGGGGAGACTACCGTGCTTTCTTT.

This chain links TRBV20-1 with TRBJ1-2, with a tentative D call TRBD1 (5 bases). The germline V gene encodes CDR1 DFQATT and CDR2 SNEGSKA (reference sequence). The V gene lost 3 bases and the J gene lost 4 bases, with 21 bases spanning the gap. This CDR3 is 16 amino acids long. In nucleotides, the CDR3 is TGCAGTGCTAGTAGGGACTCTGCCCTCGGCCCCTATGGCTACACCTTC. As protein: CSASRDSALGPYGYTF.

On this clone itself: Mismatch with germline at one junction end may stem from a read error. The rearrangement uses TRBV5-6 and TRBJ1-5, with TRBD1 matching 10 bases. The CDR3 covers 15 residues. Germline V gene data show CDR1 as SGHDT and CDR2 as YYEEEE. The CDR3 is CASSLGTGENQPQHF. The CDR3 bases are TGTGCCAGCAGTTTGGGGACAGGGGAGAATCAGCCCCAGCATTTT.

The chain joins TRBV30 to TRBJ2-1; 8 nucleotides line up with TRBD2. The CDR3 has 16 residues. Germline CDR1 is GTSNPN and CDR2 is SVGIG (reference sequence). V gave up 0 bases and J gave up 7 bases; unmatched junction bases: 11. The CDR3 spells CAWSVPRLAGKNEQFF. The CDR3 DNA follows: TGTGCCTGGAGTGTACCTCGGCTAGCGGGTAAGAATGAGCAGTTCTTC.

The rearrangement joins TRBV7-3 to TRBJ1-1; maybe TRBD1 (6 bases). Germline values: CDR1 SGHTA, CDR2 FQGTGA. CDR3 length equals 13 residues. With 5 bases removed from V and 4 bases from J, the gap between germline ends came to 11 bases. The CDR3 is CASSRGAGTEAFF. The CDR3 DNA follows: TGTGCCAGCAGCCGGGGGGCGGGCACTGAAGCTTTCTTT. The whole variable domain, remainder taken from reference TRBV7-3 and TRBJ1-1, is GAGVSQTPSNKVTEKGKYVELRCDPISGHTALYWYRQSLGQGPEFLIYFQGTGAADDSGLPNDRFFAVRPEGSVSTLKIQRTERGDSAVYLCASSRGAGTEAFFGQGTRLTVV.

The V and J genes are TRBV9 and TRBJ1-3, with D maybe TRBD1 (5 bases). Trimming removed 4 bases at V and 2 bases at J, with 13 bases between. The CDR3 covers 15 residues. Germline CDR1 is SGDLS and CDR2 is YYNGEE. The CDR3 DNA sequence: TGTGCCAGCAGCACACGTTGGGGGGCTGGAAACACCATATATTTT. Amino acids: CASSTRWGAGNTIYF.

This clone was seen once. The CDR3 sequence is CASSSDSTTETQYF. Written as DNA, the CDR3 is TGCGCCAGCAGCTCGGACAGTACTACCGAGACCCAGTACTTC. This chain joins TRBV5-1 and TRBJ2-5, with D maybe TRBD1 (6 bases). CDR3 size: 14 residues. Germline-derived CDR1 and CDR2 are SGHRS and YFSETQ. V lost 3 bases, J lost 5 bases, and 14 bases lay in between.

This sequence joins TRBV6-5 and TRBJ1-1; D is unresolved. V dropped 5 bases and J dropped 1 base, with 11 bases sitting between them. The CDR3 runs 14 residues. The germline V gene encodes CDR1 MNHEY and CDR2 SVGAGI. CDR3 coding DNA: TGTGCCAGCAGTCTACGCGGGAGGAACACTGAAGCTTTCTTT. This encodes CASSLRGRNTEAFF.

V gene TRBV5-4 combines with J gene TRBJ2-2, with 7 bases fitting TRBD2. From germline, CDR1 is SGHNT and CDR2 YYREEE (reference sequence). This CDR3 comprises 15 residues. The J segment lost 7 bases and the V segment lost 2 bases, leaving 8 bases of the junction unmatched. CDR3 DNA sequence: TGTGCCAGCAGCTTACCGGGGGGTAAGGGCGGGGAGCTGTTTTTT. It yields the protein CASSLPGGKGGELFF.

The chain employs TRBV7-9 and TRBJ2-5; unclear D gene. Per the germline V gene, CDR1 is SEHNR and CDR2 is FQNEAQ (reference sequence). The V end lost 4 bases, the J end lost 7 bases, and 7 bases lay between the germline ends. The CDR3 is 11 residues long. This chain's CDR3 is CASSSRGTQYF. CDR3 DNA: TGTGCCAGCAGCTCAAGAGGGACCCAGTACTTC. Looking up the rest from reference TRBV7-9 and TRBJ2-5 gives the full variable domain: DTGVSQNPRHKITKRGQNVTFRCDPISEHNRLYWYRQTLGQGPEFLTYFQNEAQLEKSRLLSDRFSAERPKGSFSTLEIQRTEQGDSAMYLCASSSRGTQYFGPGTRLLVL.

CDR3: CASSRRGRVETQYF. The CDR3 nucleotides read TGTGCCAGCAGCCGCCGTGGGAGGGTTGAGACCCAGTACTTC. The chain recombines TRBV2 with TRBJ2-5; TRBD2 aligns across 7 bases. The CDR3 runs to 14 residues. Germline values: CDR1 SNHLY, CDR2 FYNNEI. Trimming at V came to 6 bases and at J to 5 bases, leaving 9 bases not matched to a gene.

The V gene is TRBV5-1, the J gene TRBJ2-2; 8 positions agree with TRBD2. The length of the CDR3 is 14 residues. CDR1 is SGHRS and CDR2 is YFSETQ in the germline V gene. Unmatched junction bases numbered 5, after V lost 6 bases and J lost 4 bases. CDR3 nucleotide sequence: TGCGCCAGCAAGCGGGAGTTGGGCACCGGGGAGCTGTTTTTT. Translation gives CASKRELGTGELFF.

The chain employs TRBV24-1 and TRBJ2-2, with 10 bases lining up with TRBD1. The CDR3 covers 16 residues. Germline CDR1 and CDR2: KGHDR and SFDVKD. V lost 1 base, J lost 5 bases, and 3 bases stayed unmatched. As DNA, the CDR3 is TGTGCCACCAGTGATTTCGGGGGACAGGGGACCGGGGAGCTGTTTTTT. Translation: CATSDFGGQGTGELFF.

This chain joins TRBV4-3 and TRBJ2-3, with D tentatively TRBD2 (5 bases). V was cut by 1 base and J by 0 bases, with 11 bases left in between. Germline CDR1 and CDR2: LGHNA and YSLEER. The CDR3 is 16 residues long. The CDR3 DNA sequence: TGCGCCAGCAGCCAAGCGGGCGGGCCTAGCACAGATACGCAGTATTTT. It codes for CASSQAGGPSTDTQYF.

The chain links TRBV6-5 to TRBJ2-7; maybe TRBD2 (6 bases). The V end lost 6 bases, the J end lost 0 bases, and 9 bases lay between the germline ends. The CDR3 is 13 amino acids. Per the germline V gene, CDR1 is MNHEY and CDR2 is SVGAGI. In nucleotides, the CDR3 is TGTGCCAGCAGAAAAGCGGGCTCCTACGAGCAGTACTTC. Translating gives CASRKAGSYEQYF.

The chain has TRBV10-3 and TRBJ2-7; D may be TRBD2 (5 bases). The CDR3 contains 13 residues. V lost 7 bases to trimming and J lost 3 bases, with 13 bases between them. CDR1 and CDR2 (germline): ENHRY, SYGVKD. DNA of the CDR3: TGTGCCATCACATCGAGGACTGGCTACGAGCAGTACTTC. This sequence encodes CAITSRTGYEQYF.